The 14 T cell receptor beta chains listed next were all sequenced from one sample in a study of T-cell reconstitution after alpha-beta-depleted transplantation in children. Preparation of the TCRbeta library involved a method that used unique molecular identifiers. MiXCR was run by TCRdb on the PCR reads, yielding one entry per CDR3 protein. The repertoire holds approximately 240,000 distinct CDR3 sequences, with roughly a tenth as singletons. Sample: PBMCs, taken before TCRalphabeta/CD19-depleted stem cell transplant. These receptors were collected from a child under two years old with acute myeloid leukemia, due to receive a stem cell transplant.

In this sample, this clonotype turned up many times. The chain couples TRBV6-2 or TRBV6-3 to TRBJ2-3; the match to TRBD2 covers 7 bases. Looked up from germline, CDR1 is MNHEY and CDR2 is SVGEGT. The length of the CDR3 is 15 residues. J lost 2 bases, V lost 10 bases, and 12 bases had no gene match. CDR3 residues: CATALAGVSTDTQYF. CDR3 nucleotide sequence: TGTGCCACTGCGCTGGCGGGAGTATCCACAGATACGCAGTATTTT.

The sample holds many counts of this clonotype. The rearrangement joins TRBV19 to TRBJ1-5; no clear D. The CDR3 has 14 residues. Germline V lookup: CDR1 LNHDA, CDR2 SQIVND (reference sequence). V was clipped by 5 bases and J by 0 bases, with 8 bases between them. CDR3 amino acids: CASSASVSNQPQHF. The CDR3 region has the DNA TGTGCCAGTAGTGCATCAGTTAGCAATCAGCCCCAGCATTTT.

The table lists this clonotype with many counts. V gene TRBV19 combines with J gene TRBJ1-2, with D possibly being TRBD1 (6 bases). Germline lookup yields CDR1 LNHDA and CDR2 SQIVND (reference sequence). Trimming shortened V by 7 bases and J by 6 bases, and 15 bases separated the two germline ends. CDR3 length: 13 residues. CDR3 amino acids: CASTPRGTNGYTF. In nucleotides, the CDR3 is TGTGCCAGTACCCCGAGGGGGACGAATGGCTACACCTTC.

The chain is built from TRBV29-1 and TRBJ2-1, with 12 positions matching TRBD2. CDR3 length equals 15 residues. CDR1 is SQVTM and CDR2 is ANQGSEA in the germline V gene. The junction had 6 bases not matched to a gene; V was cut back by 0 bases and J by 9 bases. CDR3 coding DNA: TGCAGCGTTGAAGATGGACTAGCGGGGCGTGGTGAGCAGTTCTTC. Its protein is CSVEDGLAGRGEQFF.

V and J are TRBV6-6 and TRBJ2-5; 9 positions match TRBD2. V was clipped by 0 bases and J by 1 base; unmatched bases: 6. Germline V gene sequence: CDR1 MNHNY, CDR2 SVGAGI (reference sequence). The CDR3 runs to 17 residues. In DNA, the CDR3 is TGTGCCAGCAGTTACTCGACGAGCGGGGGGTCCCAAGAGACCCAGTACTTC. Amino acids: CASSYSTSGGSQETQYF.

Comment on this clonotype: The junction shows a germline mismatch at one end, possibly a read error. CDR3 residues: CAGSVARGRAGEIQYF. In DNA, the CDR3 is TGTGCCGGCAGCGTAGCAAGGGGGAGGGCGGGGGAGATCCAGTACTTC. The V gene is TRBV9, the J gene TRBJ2-5; D might be TRBD2 (7 bases). The CDR3 extends over 16 amino acids. Germline lookup yields CDR1 SGDLS and CDR2 YYNGEE.

V gene TRBV28 combines with J gene TRBJ2-1; possibly TRBD1 for D (5 bases). The ends were cut back, 6 bases at V and 6 bases at J, with 15 bases in the middle. Germline lookup yields CDR1 MDHEN and CDR2 SYDVKM. This CDR3 has 14 amino acids. CDR3 region: CASSITRQINEQFF. The CDR3 DNA sequence: TGTGCCAGCAGCATTACCCGACAGATCAATGAGCAGTTCTTC. Complete variable domain (other parts from reference TRBV28 and TRBJ2-1): DVKVTQSSRYLVKRTGEKVFLECVQDMDHENMFWYRQDPGLGLRLIYFSYDVKMKEKGDIPEGYSVSREKKERFSLILESASTNQTSMYLCASSITRQINEQFFGPGTRLTVL.

Turning to this clonotype: This could be a read error, since a much larger clone is one nucleotide away. The gene calls are TRBV7-8 and TRBJ2-2; D is unresolved. CDR3 length equals 12 residues. Germline V gene lookup returns CDR1 SGHVS and CDR2 FQNEAQ. The CDR3 DNA reads as TGTGCCACCAGCTTAAGGACCGGGGAGCTGTTTTTT. Translation: CATSLRTGELFF.

The rearrangement uses TRBV5-1 and TRBJ2-5, with a weak D call TRBD2 (6 bases). The V end was cut by 0 bases, the J end by 0 bases, with 12 bases between. Germline CDR1 and CDR2: SGHRS and YFSETQ. The CDR3 sequence is 16 residues long. The CDR3 DNA reads TGCGCCAGCAGCTTGGCTGCGGGGCCGTACCAAGAGACCCAGTACTTC. Encoded protein: CASSLAAGPYQETQYF.

This clonotype was seen many times. V gene TRBV11-3 combines with J gene TRBJ2-1; maybe TRBD2 (6 bases). Trimming removed 6 bases from V and 8 bases from J, with 20 bases in between. CDR1 is SGHNT, CDR2 YENEEA, per germline. The length of the CDR3 is 15 residues. Here the CDR3 DNA reads TGTGCCAGCAGGGCGCCCGGGACTGTGCACTATGAGCAGTTCTTC. Its protein product is CASRAPGTVHYEQFF.

This clonotype was recorded a few times. The J gene is TRBJ1-1, the V gene TRBV21-1; the D call TRBD1 from the table was never checked on the DNA. TRBV21-1 is a pseudogene locus. CDR3 length: 18 amino acids. The CDR3 is CASSGRQGGVGMNTEAFF. CDR3 coding DNA: TGTGCCAGCAGCGGGAGACAGGGTGGAGTGGGCATGAACACTGAAGCTTTCTTT.

This clonotype appeared many times. This sequence joins TRBV27 and TRBJ1-5; 10 nucleotides align to TRBD1. The V and J ends lost 6 bases and 6 bases, in that order; junction bases with no gene match: 8. CDR1 is MNHEY, CDR2 SMNVEV, per germline (reference sequence). This CDR3 has 15 residues. The CDR3 DNA reads TGTGCCAGCAGCCAAGGACAGGGGGGTGGTCAGCCCCAGCATTTT. It is translated as CASSQGQGGGQPQHF.

This clonotype was detected many times. The chain joins TRBV25-1 to TRBJ2-1, with 11 bases identical to TRBD2. Trimming removed 4 bases from V and 5 bases from J; junction bases left unmatched: 1. This CDR3 has 14 residues. CDR1 and CDR2 from the germline V gene are MGHDK and SYGVNS. CDR3: CASSVLAGDNEQFF. The CDR3 DNA follows: TGTGCCAGCAGTGTACTAGCGGGGGACAATGAGCAGTTCTTC.

This clonotype was counted at least ten times. The chain joins TRBV29-1 to TRBJ2-5, with 8 bases identical to TRBD2. CDR1 is SQVTM and CDR2 is ANQGSEA in the germline V gene. V was pared by 1 base and J by 4 bases, with 2 bases of the junction left unmatched. The CDR3 spans 13 residues. The CDR3 sequence: CSVEGLAGETQYF. DNA for the CDR3: TGCAGCGTTGAAGGGCTAGCGGGAGAGACCCAGTACTTC.